This record covers a single TCR beta chain. This clonotype has more than one count but fewer than ten. Its antigen remains undetermined. Base quality data are lacking; no much larger clone is found one base away. Only healthy Caucasian donors were included. The library came from 5' RACE. Sequencing was carried out with an Illumina HiSeq 2000. A universal primer binding site was added through template switching, and the final cDNA carried a unique molecular identifier so that TCR cDNA molecules could be counted accurately. Specific primers in the conserved constant-segment region were used to synthesize first-strand cDNA for TCR alpha and beta chains. To control for contamination, each cDNA library was double barcoded with a SMART-Mk sample barcode plus Illumina barcodes. Two successive PCR steps introduced TruSeq adapter sequences along with Illumina sample barcodes. The Illumina HiSeq platform was used with custom primers to sequence TCR alpha and beta cDNA libraries. As for how the authors treated the data: MiGEC processed the raw reads to extract unique molecular identifiers, while MiXCR was used to determine the CDR3 positions. For each individual, recombination models were inferred using an EM algorithm with the repgenHMM and IGoR tools. Shared clonotypes were analyzed with the tcR package in R, and sharing was normalized by the product of cloneset sizes. To study raw recombination without the effects of thymic and clonal selection, out-of-frame nonproductive sequences were analyzed. TCRdb redid the processing of the public reads, applying fastp at Q25 and MiXCR, and retained in-frame beta chains. Merged by CDR3 protein, the rows form single entries marked with the most common genes and DNA. The V and J calls, along with clone size, are taken from TCRdb and not from the paper's own processing. Recorded for this sample are about 1.7 million distinct CDR3 sequences; 25% to 35% of them occurred a single time. The top ten constitute approximately 0.29% of the sample.

This sample is part of a study of identical twins (dated by TCRdb to 2016 to 2017). Looking at the study overall: The study deep-sequenced TCR alpha and beta repertoires from monozygotic twins, unrelated adults of various ages and cord blood to test whether fetal clonotypes persist. To rule out contamination, replicate twin experiments were performed at different times with different library preparation protocols. What the research found in general, with its limitations: Conclusions relied on cross-sectional statistical analysis, since the same donors could not be followed over many years. In beta out-of-frame sequences, excess twin sharing was weaker, because having fewer shared sequences lowered the signal-to-noise ratio. Abundant cord blood beta clonotypes carried fewer insertions; young adult naive repertoires showed a weaker similar trend, while memory repertoires showed none. Compared with coincidental sharing between unrelated individuals, an excess of low generation-probability sequences was observed among out-of-frame TCR alpha sequences shared between twins. Invariant T cells such as MAIT and iNKT could partly confound zero-insertion analyses, though diverse VJ usage argued against this for most clonotypes. Out-of-frame TCR alpha sharing in monozygotic twins was systematically underestimated by recombination models, whereas sharing between unrelated individuals was in agreement with the recombination models.

From V the trimming removes 3 bases and from J it removes 4 bases, while the gene matches leave 5 bases of the junction unaccounted for. From the cysteine through the phenylalanine, the CDR3 covers 14 amino acids. Only CDR3 DNA remains: 42 bases, in frame from the first base. Sequencing was carried out using cord blood. This receptor was taken from a newborn girl in good health. Here the chain combines TRBV12-3 or TRBV12-4 and TRBJ1-1; the junction holds 7 bases that match TRBD1. The CDR3 corresponds to CASSFLRGLTEAFF. The nucleotide sequence reads as follows: TGTGCCAGCAGTTTCCTGAGGGGGCTCACTGAAGCTTTCTTT.